This T cell receptor (beta chain) is from a study of blood T cell repertoires in COVID-19. The overall study: Samples taken during acute and convalescent COVID-19 were collected in the United States, Italy and Spain. PBMCs, B-cell-depleted T cells, or T cells were the source of the cDNA or gDNA that made up the material.

The V gene lost 2 bases and the J gene lost 8 bases, with 12 bases spanning the gap. CDR1 and CDR2 (germline): MNHNS, SASEGT. The CDR3 totals 13 residues. Original methodology: Reference gene primer amplification yielded estimated nucleated cell counts. Method: immunoSEQ multiplex PCR; TCRdb's copy keeps in-frame clones and lacks some. The V and J calls and clone size come from that table; D and trimming were worked out from the DNA. The sample lists under 150,000 clones; 75% to 90% were seen once. The chain joins TRBV6-1 to TRBJ1-2; D is unclear. The clonotype originates from a woman in her thirties or forties with acute or convalescent COVID-19. The specimen sequenced was peripheral blood. Here the CDR3 DNA reads TGTGCCAGCAGTGAACAATATCCTGGCGGCTACACCTTC. Encoded protein: CASSEQYPGGYTF.